This entry describes one T cell receptor beta chain. The data are from a study of CD4+ T cells in melanoma. V shed 0 bases and J shed 0 bases, with 11 bases lying between them. CDR1 is SGHAT, CDR2 FQNNGV, per germline. CDR3 size: 16 residues. Profiling relied on immunoSEQ multiplex PCR, and the TCRdb table lists in-frame clones only, not all of them. The data show about 140,000 clones, about nine tenths seen once. The chain is built from TRBV11-2 and TRBJ1-1; no clear D gene. This TCR derives from a human donor with melanoma. The CDR3 here is CASSLEFGRMNTEAFF. The CDR3 region has the DNA TGTGCCAGCAGCTTAGAGTTCGGCCGGATGAACACTGAAGCTTTCTTT.